This T cell receptor beta chain was recovered during a study of blood T cell repertoires in COVID-19. Study-level background: Nucleic acid was either cDNA or gDNA, and it came from T cells, B-cell-depleted T cells, or PBMCs.

The assay was immunoSEQ multiplex PCR, and TCRdb's table has in-frame clones only and misses some. In the table there are 130,000 or so clones, around 83% of which are singletons. Germline V gene data show CDR1 as LNHDA and CDR2 as SQIVND (reference sequence). The ends lost 9 bases at V and 2 bases at J; junction bases unmatched: 8. This CDR3 spans 14 amino acids. Sequenced: peripheral blood. The receptor comes from a human donor in a cohort sampled during active COVID-19. The V call is TRBV19, the J call TRBJ2-3; 7 bases match TRBD1. The CDR3 spells CASQRGQITDTQYF. The CDR3 DNA sequence: TGTGCCAGCCAACGGGGACAGATCACAGATACGCAGTATTTT.